The clone carrying this T cell receptor beta chain was picked up one time. Those who participated ranged in age from roughly 18 to 100 years and resided in approximately 26 US areas. Participants reported their clinical history, and cohort assignment relied on those reports. The sample originates from a study of blood T cell repertoires in COVID-19. Overall study context: Acute and convalescent COVID-19 samples came from the United States, Italy and Spain.

Per the original data handling: Quantification of nucleated cells was approximated via reference gene primer amplification. The protocol was immunoSEQ multiplex PCR, while the TCRdb copy is restricted to in-frame clones and leaves out a portion. The DNA was the basis for D and trimming; V, J and clone size are from that table. The data contain approximately 200,000 clones, 65% to 85% of them singletons. Germline V lookup: CDR1 SGHAT, CDR2 FQNNGV. V was cut by 1 base and J by 0 bases, with 15 bases left in between. The CDR3 length is 18 residues. The receptor comes from a woman in her thirties who had recovered from COVID-19. Sequenced material: PBMCs or T cells enriched from blood (not recorded which). This chain links TRBV11-2 with TRBJ2-2; weak D call: TRBD2 (5 bases). DNA of the CDR3: TGTGCCAGCAGCTTAGGGCGGCTGTTAGCGACGAACACCGGGGAGCTGTTTTTT. It yields the protein CASSLGRLLATNTGELFF.